What follows are 4 T cell receptor beta chains derived from one specimen sequenced in a study of blood T cells in healthy people across ages. Together with a sample-barcoded 5' primer, a J-beta primer mix was included in a second PCR lasting about 6 to 12 cycles. TCRdb independently ran MiXCR on the 5' RACE reads; one entry per CDR3 protein. The sample records roughly 830,000 distinct CDR3 sequences, around 68% being singletons. Source material: blood. These receptors were collected from a man aged 30-40 years in good health.

The J gene is TRBJ2-1, the V gene TRBV13; 10 bases match TRBD1. The germline gives CDR1 PRHDT, CDR2 FYEKMQ (reference sequence). The CDR3 loop spans 12 amino acids. With 10 bases clipped from V and 7 bases from J, the junction kept 4 bases outside the gene matches. The CDR3 region is CATRQGANEQFF. The CDR3 DNA reads TGTGCCACCAGACAGGGGGCGAATGAGCAGTTCTTC.

The J gene is TRBJ2-1, the V gene TRBV4-2; D is unresolved. The length of the CDR3 is 16 residues. Trimming cost V 0 bases and J 0 bases, with 9 bases left between them. The germline CDR1 and CDR2 sequences are LGHNA and YNFKEQ. CDR3 DNA sequence: TGTGCCAGCAGCCAAGACGGGCAGGTCTCCTACAATGAGCAGTTCTTC. It specifies CASSQDGQVSYNEQFF.

This chain connects TRBV6-2 or TRBV6-3 to TRBJ2-4; TRBD2 might be the D (5 bases). The end of the DNA fits TRBJ2-7 better, so the J call may be wrong. CDR1 MNHEY and CDR2 SVGEGT come from the germline V gene. This CDR3 contains 13 residues. The CDR3 loop reads CAIGTGLPYEQYF. CDR3 nucleotide sequence: TGTGCCATCGGTACGGGGTTGCCCTACGAGCAGTACTTC.

This clonotype has a handful of counts. V usage is TRBV3-1 and J usage is TRBJ1-2, with a tentative D call TRBD1 (5 bases). CDR1 LGHDT and CDR2 YNNKEL come from the germline V gene (reference sequence). The V end was cut by 0 bases, the J end by 3 bases, with 8 bases between. The CDR3 has 14 residues. The CDR3 DNA follows: TGTGCCAGCAGCCAAGAGGGACGGTACTATGGCTACACCTTC. The encoded protein is CASSQEGRYYGYTF.